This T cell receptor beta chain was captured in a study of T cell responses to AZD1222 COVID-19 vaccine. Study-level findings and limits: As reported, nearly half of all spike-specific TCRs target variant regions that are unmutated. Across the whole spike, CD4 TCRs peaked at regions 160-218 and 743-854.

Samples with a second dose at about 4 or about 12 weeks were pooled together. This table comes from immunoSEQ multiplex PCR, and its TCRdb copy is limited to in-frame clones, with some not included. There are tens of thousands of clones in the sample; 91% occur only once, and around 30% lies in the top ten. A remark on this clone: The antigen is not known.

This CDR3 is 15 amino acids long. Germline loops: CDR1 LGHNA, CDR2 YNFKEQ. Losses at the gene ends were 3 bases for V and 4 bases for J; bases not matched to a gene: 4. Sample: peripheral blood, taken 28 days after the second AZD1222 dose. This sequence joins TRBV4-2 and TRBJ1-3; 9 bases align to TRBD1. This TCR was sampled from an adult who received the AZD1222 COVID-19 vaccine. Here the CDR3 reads CASSQGQGAGNTIYF. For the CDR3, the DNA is TGTGCCAGCAGCCAGGGACAGGGAGCAGGAAACACCATATATTTT.